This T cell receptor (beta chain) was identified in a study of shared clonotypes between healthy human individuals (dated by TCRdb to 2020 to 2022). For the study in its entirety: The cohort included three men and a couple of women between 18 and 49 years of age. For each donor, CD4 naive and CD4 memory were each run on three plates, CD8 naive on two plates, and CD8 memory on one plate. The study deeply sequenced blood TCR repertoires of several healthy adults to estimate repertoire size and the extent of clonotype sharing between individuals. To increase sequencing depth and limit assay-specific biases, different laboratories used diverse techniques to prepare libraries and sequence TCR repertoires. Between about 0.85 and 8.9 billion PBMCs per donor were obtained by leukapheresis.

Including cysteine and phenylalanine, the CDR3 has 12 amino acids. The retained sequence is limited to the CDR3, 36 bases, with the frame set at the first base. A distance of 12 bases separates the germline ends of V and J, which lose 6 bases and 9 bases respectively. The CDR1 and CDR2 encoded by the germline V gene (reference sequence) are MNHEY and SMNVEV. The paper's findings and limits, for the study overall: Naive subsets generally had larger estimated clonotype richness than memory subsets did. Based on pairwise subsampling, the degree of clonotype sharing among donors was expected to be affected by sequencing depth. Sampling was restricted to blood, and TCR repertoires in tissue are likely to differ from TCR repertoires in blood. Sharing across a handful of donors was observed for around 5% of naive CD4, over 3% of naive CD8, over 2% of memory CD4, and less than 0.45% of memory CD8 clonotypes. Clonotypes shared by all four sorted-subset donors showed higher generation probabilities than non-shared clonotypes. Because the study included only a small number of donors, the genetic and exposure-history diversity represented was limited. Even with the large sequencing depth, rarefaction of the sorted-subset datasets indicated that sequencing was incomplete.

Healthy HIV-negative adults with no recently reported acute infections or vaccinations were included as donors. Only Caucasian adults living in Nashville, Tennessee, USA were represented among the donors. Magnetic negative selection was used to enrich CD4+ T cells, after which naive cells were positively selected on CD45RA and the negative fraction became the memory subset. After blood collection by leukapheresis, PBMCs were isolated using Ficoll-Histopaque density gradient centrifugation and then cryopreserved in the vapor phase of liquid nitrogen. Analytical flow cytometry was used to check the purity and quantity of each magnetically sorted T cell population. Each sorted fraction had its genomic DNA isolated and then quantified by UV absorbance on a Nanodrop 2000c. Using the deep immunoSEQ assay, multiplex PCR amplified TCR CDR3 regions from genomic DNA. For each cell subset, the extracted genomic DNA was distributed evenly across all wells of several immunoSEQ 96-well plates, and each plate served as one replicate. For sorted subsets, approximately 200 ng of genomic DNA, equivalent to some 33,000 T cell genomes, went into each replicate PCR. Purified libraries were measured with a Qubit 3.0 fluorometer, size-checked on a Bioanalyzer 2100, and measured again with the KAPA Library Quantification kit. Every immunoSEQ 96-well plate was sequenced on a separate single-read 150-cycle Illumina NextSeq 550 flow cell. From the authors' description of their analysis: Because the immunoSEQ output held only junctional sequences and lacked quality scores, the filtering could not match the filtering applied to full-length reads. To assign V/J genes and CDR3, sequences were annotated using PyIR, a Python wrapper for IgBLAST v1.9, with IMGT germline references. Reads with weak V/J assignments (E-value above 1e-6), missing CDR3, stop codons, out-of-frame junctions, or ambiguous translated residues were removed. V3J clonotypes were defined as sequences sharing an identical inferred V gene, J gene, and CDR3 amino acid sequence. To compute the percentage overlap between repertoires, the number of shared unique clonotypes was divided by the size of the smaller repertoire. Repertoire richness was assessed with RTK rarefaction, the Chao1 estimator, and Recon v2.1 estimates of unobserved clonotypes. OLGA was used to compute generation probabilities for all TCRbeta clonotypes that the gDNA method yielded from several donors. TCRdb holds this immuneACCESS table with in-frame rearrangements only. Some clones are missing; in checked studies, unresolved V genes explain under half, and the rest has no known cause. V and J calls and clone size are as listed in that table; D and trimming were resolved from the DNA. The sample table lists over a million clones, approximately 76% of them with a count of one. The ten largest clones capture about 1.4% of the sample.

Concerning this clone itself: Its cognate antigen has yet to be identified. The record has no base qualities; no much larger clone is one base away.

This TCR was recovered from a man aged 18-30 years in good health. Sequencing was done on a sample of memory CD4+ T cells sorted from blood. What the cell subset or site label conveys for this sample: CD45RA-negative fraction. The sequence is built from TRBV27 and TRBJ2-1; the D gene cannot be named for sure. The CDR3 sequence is CASSRSVGEQFF. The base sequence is TGTGCCAGCAGCCGCTCCGTGGGTGAGCAGTTCTTC.